This record looks at one T cell receptor beta chain sequence and its context. The antigen is not known. Stated treatment: about 20 received Ad26.COV2.S at low or high dose, single or two shots; about five received placebo; per-sample allocation not given. Sample collection was performed on day 63 after the first vaccine or placebo injection. A Boston donor was an adult aged 18-55 years. These data come from a study of Ad26.COV2.S vaccination and SARS-CoV-2 variants. Overall study: Ad26.COV2.S given intramuscularly, once or twice 56 days apart.

Trimming took off 2 bases at V and 5 bases at J, with 4 bases between the two ends. From germline, CDR1 is GTSNPN and CDR2 SVGIG (reference sequence). CDR3 length: 11 amino acids. The protocol was immunoSEQ multiplex PCR, while the TCRdb copy is restricted to in-frame clones and leaves out a portion. The table shows approximately 340,000 clones, with about 85% occurring only once. General observations from the study: An underestimation of total T cell responses may have resulted from the TCR breadth and depth analyses. Non-spike TCR breadth showed similarity between vaccine and placebo recipients.

The source of this sequence is a person aged 18-65 years who received the Ad26.COV2.S COVID-19 vaccine or a placebo. This chain uses TRBV30 with TRBJ2-1; D is unclear. Sample: peripheral blood, taken in a trial of Ad26.COV2.S vaccine versus placebo. CDR3 nucleotides: TGTGCCTGGAGTTATCACAATGAGCAGTTCTTC. Residues: CAWSYHNEQFF.